The clone carrying this T cell receptor beta chain was counted a few times. The target antigen is unknown. The data belong to a study of T cell repertoires in cytomegalovirus infection. MiXCR, applied by TCRdb to the reads, yields one record per CDR3 protein. The data show 680,000 or so distinct CDR3 sequences, 33% seen once. The V gene end was trimmed by 8 bases and the J gene end by 5 bases; junction bases not matched to a gene: 10. The CDR3 loop spans 14 amino acids. The germline CDR1 and CDR2 sequences are LNHDA and SQIVND (reference sequence). The J gene is TRBJ1-2, the V gene TRBV19; 8 nucleotides line up with TRBD1. This clonotype originated in a human donor in good health (CMV status not recorded). Some clones in this sample may be carry-over from other donors' samples. The sequencing used cultured PBMCs, collected from culture after CMV antigen stimulation. DNA of the CDR3: TGTGCCAGTGTGCCGGACAGGGCTGGTTATGGCTACACCTTC. Its translation is CASVPDRAGYGYTF.